Following are 17 T cell receptor beta chains from one sample sequenced in a study of shared clonotypes between healthy human individuals. Profiled with immunoSEQ multiplex PCR; TCRdb holds only in-frame clones, not every one. The table shows around 1,900,000 clones, with approximately 92% occurring only once. CD8 cells regarded as naive lacked CD45RO, were positively chosen for CCR7, and omitted terminally differentiated effector memory CD45RA+ cells. The sequenced sample was naive CD8+ T cells from PBMCs. These receptors originate from a man younger than 30 in good health. Some clones in this sample may be carry-over from other donors' samples.

The rearrangement uses TRBV27 and TRBJ1-5, with D maybe TRBD1 (6 bases). Trimming left V 2 bases short and J 7 bases short, with 15 bases between. There are 15 residues in the CDR3. In germline, CDR1 is MNHEY, CDR2 SMNVEV (reference sequence). The CDR3, as DNA: TGTGCCAGCAGTTTAGGATCGGGGGGCGGGCAGCCCCAGCATTTT. It translates to CASSLGSGGGQPQHF.

The chain has TRBV27 and TRBJ2-7; the D gene is possibly TRBD2 (5 bases). CDR1 is MNHEY, CDR2 SMNVEV, per germline (reference sequence). This CDR3 contains 13 residues. V was trimmed by 5 bases and J by 5 bases, leaving 13 bases between them. The CDR3 nucleotides are TGTGCCAGCAGTGCGCTAGCTAGCAACGAGCAGTACTTC. Translated: CASSALASNEQYF.

This clone occurred a few times. The sample contains more than one DNA sequence encoding this CDR3. The genes are TRBV27 and TRBJ1-5; D gene unclear. Germline loops: CDR1 MNHEY, CDR2 SMNVEV (reference sequence). V lost 2 bases to trimming and J lost 2 bases, with 4 bases between them. This CDR3 has 13 residues. The CDR3 region is CASSLQGNQPQHF. CDR3 coding DNA: TGTGCCAGCAGTTTACAGGGCAATCAGCCCCAGCATTTT.

The chain combines TRBV4-1 with TRBJ2-1; D is possibly TRBD1 or TRBD2 (5 bases each). The germline CDR1 and CDR2 sequences are MGHRA and YSYEKL. The V end lost 4 bases, the J end lost 12 bases, and 13 bases lay between the germline ends. The CDR3 runs 12 residues. CDR3 DNA sequence: TGCGCCAGCAGCCCGGGACCCCCAGGGCAGTTCTTC. It yields the protein CASSPGPPGQFF.

The gene calls are TRBV10-3 and TRBJ1-2, with TRBD1 matching over 7 bases. The CDR3 sequence is 14 residues long. V trimming: 10 bases; J trimming: 7 bases; junction bases outside the gene matches: 15. CDR1 and CDR2 from the germline V gene are ENHRY and SYGVKD. The CDR3 bases are TGTGCCACCAAGAGACAGGGAGAAGCTGGTGGCTACACCTTC. Translated: CATKRQGEAGGYTF.

The gene calls are TRBV10-3 and TRBJ1-2; no clear D gene. The germline gives CDR1 ENHRY, CDR2 SYGVKD. The ends were cut back, 7 bases at V and 8 bases at J, with 8 bases in the middle. This CDR3 is 10 amino acids long. In DNA, the CDR3 is TGTGCCATCAAGTCTGAGGGCTACACCTTC. Amino acid sequence: CAIKSEGYTF.

The gene calls are TRBV27 and TRBJ2-5; the match to TRBD2 covers 7 bases. The V gene's germline CDR1 is MNHEY and CDR2 SMNVEV (reference sequence). The trim removed 3 bases at V and 6 bases at J, leaving 10 bases unmatched. The CDR3 length is 15 residues. Here the CDR3 DNA reads TGTGCCAGCAGTTTTGGAAGAGCGGGAATTCAGACCCAGTACTTC. This sequence encodes CASSFGRAGIQTQYF.

The CDR3 DNA follows: TGCGCCAGCAGCCAATTGGGAAATACCTACGAGCAGTACTTC. It is translated as CASSQLGNTYEQYF. This chain connects TRBV4-1 to TRBJ2-7; D is undetermined. CDR3 length: 14 amino acids. V dropped 2 bases and J dropped 2 bases, with 10 bases sitting between them. The germline V gene encodes CDR1 MGHRA and CDR2 YSYEKL.

V usage is TRBV5-6 and J usage is TRBJ2-7; D gene unclear. The CDR3 sequence is 13 residues long. Germline CDR1 is SGHDT and CDR2 is YYEEEE. V shed 6 bases and J shed 3 bases, with 13 bases lying between them. This chain's CDR3 is CASTRSVNYEQYF. For the CDR3, the DNA is TGTGCCAGCACCCGGTCGGTTAACTACGAGCAGTACTTC.

To note about this clone: This sample includes further DNA sequences coding for the same CDR3. The chain recombines TRBV6-5 with TRBJ1-1; 9 positions agree with TRBD1. The CDR3 loop spans 14 amino acids. Germline loops: CDR1 MNHEY, CDR2 SVGAGI. V gave up 2 bases and J gave up 4 bases; unmatched junction bases: 2. The CDR3, as DNA: TGTGCCAGCAGTTACACGACAGGGGGCACTGAAGCTTTCTTT. It encodes CASSYTTGGTEAFF.

V and J are TRBV7-7 and TRBJ2-6; no definite D call. The CDR3 runs 13 residues. Trimming shortened V by 8 bases and J by 4 bases, and 9 bases separated the two germline ends. The germline CDR1 and CDR2 sequences are SSHAT and FNYEAQ (reference sequence). DNA for the CDR3: TGTGCCAGCGGACCAAAAGGGGCCAACGTCCTGACTTTC. This gives the protein CASGPKGANVLTF.

The chain is built from TRBV4-1 and TRBJ1-1; D is unclear. CDR3 size: 14 residues. The germline gives CDR1 MGHRA, CDR2 YSYEKL. The V end was cut by 5 bases, the J end by 2 bases, with 12 bases between. The CDR3 DNA reads as TGCGCCAGCAGCTATGGGGTAGCTAACACTGAAGCTTTCTTT. It specifies CASSYGVANTEAFF.

This clone was observed a single time. The chain carries TRBV2 and TRBJ2-7; 12 bases fit TRBD1. The CDR3 consists of 15 residues. Germline V lookup: CDR1 SNHLY, CDR2 FYNNEI. Germline trimming cut 7 bases from V and 5 bases from J; bases unmatched to any gene: 9. CDR3 protein: CASISRDRGQHEQYF. The CDR3 DNA sequence: TGTGCCAGCATCTCACGGGACAGGGGGCAACACGAGCAGTACTTC. Supplemented by reference TRBV2 and TRBJ2-7, the full variable domain reads EPEVTQTPSHQVTQMGQEVILRCVPISNHLYFYWYRQILGQKVEFLVSFYNNEISEKSEIFDDQFSVERPDGSNFTLKIRSTKLEDSAMYFCASISRDRGQHEQYFGPGTRLTVT.

The CDR3 DNA follows: TGTGCCAGCAGTTTATCGGGACAGGGACTCAATCAGCCCCAGCATTTT. Protein: CASSLSGQGLNQPQHF. The chain combines TRBV27 with TRBJ1-5, with 9 nucleotides matching TRBD1. The CDR3 has 16 residues. J lost 3 bases, V lost 0 bases, and 3 bases had no gene match. Germline V gives CDR1 MNHEY, CDR2 SMNVEV (reference sequence).

The chain couples TRBV4-2 to TRBJ2-7; D might be TRBD2 (6 bases). Germline values: CDR1 LGHNA, CDR2 YNFKEQ. This CDR3 is built from 14 residues. V shed 4 bases and J shed 4 bases, with 14 bases lying between them. The CDR3 DNA is TGTGCCAGCAGCCCGGGAGTTACGGGGTACGAGCAGTACTTC. The encoded protein is CASSPGVTGYEQYF.

This clone was detected once. V usage is TRBV25-1 and J usage is TRBJ1-4, with 7 bases matching TRBD1. V was clipped by 9 bases and J by 4 bases; unmatched bases: 11. CDR3 length: 15 residues. The germline CDR1 and CDR2 sequences are MGHDK and SYGVNS. The CDR3 protein is CASFTDRQGNEKLFF. The CDR3 nucleotides read TGTGCCAGTTTCACGGACAGGCAGGGTAATGAAAAACTGTTTTTT.

The CDR3 coding sequence is TGCGCCAGCAGCCCTGATTGGGTCGAGGGGTGGAATGAGCAGTTCTTC. Residues: CASSPDWVEGWNEQFF. J is TRBJ2-1 and V is TRBV5-1; TRBD1 or TRBD2 may be the D gene (5 bases each). Trimming took 4 bases from V and 7 from J, leaving 21 bases between them. This CDR3 is built from 16 residues. Germline loops: CDR1 SGHRS, CDR2 YFSETQ.